This T cell receptor (beta chain) was recovered during a study of OX40 agonist ivuxolimab in advanced cancers. TCRdb's table, derived via immunoSEQ multiplex PCR, lists solely in-frame clones and lacks some. The table lists 60,000 to 75,000 clones, more than 80% of them singletons, with 11% to 15% in the top ten. The sequence was collected from an adult with an advanced solid tumor such as melanoma, head and neck, liver or kidney cancer. The sample was CD4+ or CD8+ T cells sorted from blood, taken in a trial of the OX40 agonist ivuxolimab.

DNA for the CDR3: TGCGCCAGCCGACAAATTAGACTAGCGGAGACCCAGTACTTC. It translates to CASRQIRLAETQYF. V gene TRBV5-1 combines with J gene TRBJ2-5, with 8 nucleotides matching TRBD2. The ends lost 7 bases at V and 5 bases at J; junction bases unmatched: 10. CDR3 length equals 14 residues. The germline V gene has CDR1 SGHRS and CDR2 YFSETQ.